The rows below give T cell receptor beta chains drawn from one sample of a study of beta chain features in type 1 diabetes. The protocol was immunoSEQ multiplex PCR, while the TCRdb copy is restricted to in-frame clones and leaves out a portion. The data contain 300,000 to 350,000 clones, 14% of them seen just once; the ten biggest clones take up 6.7%. The sample taken for sequencing was central memory CD4+ T cells from blood. These receptors were taken from a man between 25 and 39 years old in good health. Each CDR3 is given with its conserved first and last residue. D genes are given only for firm matches. The size entry is marked missing in some rows and otherwise reads once, few, many or a size class.

few	TRBV7-2	-	TRBJ2-7	CASSLRGSLSYEQYF	TGTGCCAGCAGCTTAAGGGGTTCCCTTTCCTACGAGCAGTACTTC
few	TRBV4-2	-	TRBJ2-2	CASSQEGGGNTGELFF	TGTGCCAGCAGCCAAGAAGGAGGGGGAAACACCGGGGAGCTGTTTTTT
-	TRBV7-9	-	TRBJ1-4	CASSLTGTNEKLFF	TGTGCCAGCAGCCTCACGGGGACTAATGAAAAACTGTTTTTT
-	TRBV7-2	-	TRBJ2-1	CASSPIGSSYNEQFF	TGTGCCAGCAGCCCCATCGGATCCTCCTACAATGAGCAGTTCTTC
-	TRBV18	TRBD1	TRBJ2-7	CASSPGQGLRDEQYF	TGTGCCAGCTCACCAGGACAGGGGTTGAGGGACGAGCAGTACTTC
-	TRBV5-4	-	TRBJ2-1	CAGSLADAPYNEQFF	TGTGCCGGCAGCTTAGCCGACGCCCCCTACAATGAGCAGTTCTTC
few	TRBV2	-	TRBJ2-5	CAISEMVETQYF	TGTGCCATCAGTGAGATGGTGGAGACCCAGTACTTC
few	TRBV15	-	TRBJ2-1	CATSRAGSSEQFF	TGTGCCACCAGCAGAGCGGGTAGTTCTGAGCAGTTCTTC
-	TRBV5-6	-	TRBJ1-2	CASSFGISNYGYTF	TGTGCCAGCAGCTTCGGGATTTCAAACTATGGCTACACCTTC
-	TRBV2	-	TRBJ1-6	CASSGDYNSPLHF	TGTGCCAGCAGCGGGGACTATAATTCACCCCTCCACTTT
-	TRBV5-8	-	TRBJ1-5	CASSTDSSLNQPQHF	TGTGCCAGCAGCACGGACAGCTCCCTAAATCAGCCCCAGCATTTT
-	TRBV21-1	-	TRBJ2-3	CASTEEGRDRENTDTQYF	TGTGCCAGCACCGAAGAGGGAAGAGACAGGGAGAACACAGATACGCAGTATTTT
few	TRBV20-1	-	TRBJ1-3	CSARESRTIYF	TGCAGTGCTAGGGAATCGCGGACCATATATTTT
-	TRBV7-2	-	TRBJ2-4	CASSLSGLWVKNIQYF	TGTGCCAGCAGCCTATCAGGTTTATGGGTCAAAAACATTCAGTACTTC
-	TRBV18	-	TRBJ2-3	CASSLKQSLADTQYF	TGTGCCAGCTCCCTAAAACAATCCCTCGCAGATACGCAGTATTTT
-	TRBV10-3	-	TRBJ1-2	CAISDGGRIYGYTF	TGTGCCATCAGTGACGGGGGACGGATCTATGGCTACACCTTC
few	TRBV5-4	-	TRBJ1-6	CASSLVGPGASPLHF	TGTGCCAGCAGCTTGGTAGGTCCCGGGGCTTCACCCCTCCACTTT
-	TRBV7-8	-	TRBJ1-4	CASSVLGGPISTNEKLFF	TGTGCCAGCAGCGTCCTAGGCGGTCCGATTTCAACTAATGAAAAACTGTTTTTT
-	TRBV6-5	TRBD2	TRBJ2-5	CASQVAGGTETQYF	TGTGCCAGCCAGGTCGCGGGGGGGACAGAGACCCAGTACTTC
-	TRBV5-1	-	TRBJ1-6	CASSLARLGSPLHF	TGCGCCAGCAGCTTGGCCCGCCTCGGATCACCCCTCCACTTT
few	TRBV2	TRBD1	TRBJ2-7	CASNRDRGEQYF	TGTGCCAGCAACAGGGACAGGGGCGAGCAGTACTTC
many	TRBV11-2	TRBD1	TRBJ1-2	CASSLDGKGAAYF	TGTGCCAGCAGCTTGGATGGGAAGGGGGCTGCCTACTTC
few	TRBV6-5	TRBD1	TRBJ1-3	CASSIQGVSGNTIYF	TGTGCCAGCAGTATACAGGGGGTGTCTGGAAACACCATATATTTT
few	TRBV6-6	-	TRBJ2-3	CASSLPPDDTQYF	TGTGCCAGCAGTCTCCCGCCCGACGATACGCAGTATTTT
-	TRBV9	-	TRBJ2-7	CASSVDYGRSYEQYF	TGTGCCAGCAGCGTAGATTATGGGAGGTCCTACGAGCAGTACTTC
-	TRBV6-1	-	TRBJ1-1	CASSRVFTEAFF	TGTGCCAGCAGTAGAGTCTTCACTGAAGCTTTCTTT
few	TRBV11-1	-	TRBJ1-1	CASSEVQTAFF	TGTGCCAGCAGTGAGGTTCAGACAGCTTTCTTT
few	TRBV6-6	TRBD2	TRBJ2-7	CASSPTSDGQYF	TGTGCCAGCAGCCCTACTAGCGACGGGCAGTACTTC
-	TRBV5-4	-	TRBJ1-1	CASSWEQAESLQGTEAFF	TGTGCCAGCAGCTGGGAACAGGCGGAATCCCTGCAGGGCACTGAAGCTTTCTTT
-	TRBV2	-	TRBJ1-6	CASRTLWDSPLHF	TGTGCCAGCAGGACTCTTTGGGATTCACCCCTCCACTTT
many	TRBV27	-	TRBJ2-6	CASNMKSPGRHSGANVLTF	TGTGCCAGCAACATGAAATCACCGGGACGGCACTCTGGGGCCAACGTCCTGACTTTC
-	TRBV19	-	TRBJ2-3	CASSRGDGYFTDTQYF	TGTGCCAGTAGTAGAGGGGACGGTTACTTCACAGATACGCAGTATTTT
many	TRBV18	-	TRBJ2-6	CASSPAGANVLTF	TGTGCCAGCTCCCCTGCTGGGGCCAACGTCCTGACTTTC
few	TRBV27	-	TRBJ2-2	CASSPVKNTGELFF	TGTGCCAGCAGTCCCGTAAAGAACACCGGGGAGCTGTTTTTT
-	TRBV7-8	-	TRBJ1-1	CASSLGVDTEAFF	TGTGCCAGCAGCTTGGGGGTGGACACTGAAGCTTTCTTT
-	TRBV7-7	-	TRBJ2-7	CASSLDRSSNEQYF	TGTGCCAGCAGCTTAGACAGGAGTAGCAACGAGCAGTACTTC
-	TRBV15	-	TRBJ1-4	CATSRAANEKLFF	TGTGCCACCAGCAGGGCAGCTAATGAAAAACTGTTTTTT
-	TRBV7-9	TRBD2	TRBJ2-3	CASSFTSGGYTDTQYF	TGTGCCAGCAGCTTTACTAGCGGGGGGTACACAGATACGCAGTATTTT
few	TRBV11-2	-	TRBJ2-5	CASSLSTGPQETQYF	TGTGCCAGCAGCTTGTCCACCGGTCCCCAAGAGACCCAGTACTTC
few	TRBV6-5	TRBD2	TRBJ2-2	CASSGGLAVIGELFF	TGTGCCAGCAGTGGTGGACTAGCGGTAATCGGGGAGCTGTTTTTT
-	TRBV7-2	-	TRBJ1-2	CASSSVPGRHGYTF	TGTGCCAGCAGCTCCGTCCCGGGTAGGCATGGCTACACCTTC
few	TRBV5-4	-	TRBJ2-2	CASSHPSGAPGELFF	TGTGCCAGCAGCCACCCGTCAGGGGCTCCCGGGGAGCTGTTTTTT
few	TRBV5-8	-	TRBJ2-5	CASSLGMTGDKETQYF	TGTGCCAGCAGCTTGGGGATGACGGGGGATAAAGAGACCCAGTACTTC
-	TRBV7-3	TRBD2	TRBJ2-3	CASSSVAGGSTDTQYF	TGTGCCAGCAGTTCCGTAGCGGGAGGGAGCACAGATACGCAGTATTTT
-	TRBV7-2	-	TRBJ2-1	CASSRQDNEQFF	TGTGCCAGCAGTCGACAGGACAATGAGCAGTTCTTC
few	TRBV19	-	TRBJ2-2	CASRRDYNTGELFF	TGTGCCAGCAGGAGGGATTACAACACCGGGGAGCTGTTTTTT
many	TRBV18	TRBD1	TRBJ1-2	CASSPTGSYGYTF	TGTGCCAGCTCACCGACAGGGAGCTATGGCTACACCTTC
-	TRBV7-2	TRBD1	TRBJ1-5	CASSTGQAANQPQHF	TGTGCCAGCAGCACTGGACAGGCCGCCAATCAGCCCCAGCATTTT